The 11 T cell receptor beta chains below all came from one sample that was sequenced in a study of identical twins. TCRdb re-called the 5' RACE reads with MiXCR, one entry per CDR3 protein. The sample holds 200,000 to 300,000 distinct CDR3 sequences; approximately 7% are singletons and the top ten take around 3.4%. This same sample was also part of a study on yellow fever vaccine responses in identical twins.

Sequencing was carried out using memory (CD45RO+) T cells sorted from blood. These receptor sequences come from a woman aged 18-29 years in good health.

This clonotype was observed many times. The CDR3 sequence: CASSQDEGDRDFSQFF. The CDR3 DNA follows: TGCGCCAGCAGCCAAGATGAGGGGGACAGGGATTTTTCCCAGTTCTTC. The rearrangement links TRBV4-1 to TRBJ2-1; 9 nucleotides align to TRBD1. The CDR3 has 16 residues. CDR1 and CDR2 from the germline V gene are MGHRA and YSYEKL. The J segment lost 13 bases and the V segment lost 0 bases, leaving 13 bases of the junction unmatched.

This chain uses TRBV10-1 with TRBJ1-6, with a tentative D call TRBD1 (5 bases). CDR3 length: 13 amino acids. CDR1 is WNHNN and CDR2 is SYGVQD in the germline V gene (reference sequence). The V and J ends lost 2 bases and 10 bases respectively, with 9 bases between them. As DNA, the CDR3 is TGCGCCAGCAGTGAGGCAGGGACCTCACCCCTCCACTTT. Its protein product is CASSEAGTSPLHF.

The V call is TRBV20-1, the J call TRBJ2-7, with TRBD2 identical over 7 bases. V shed 2 bases, J shed 4 bases, and the junction held 14 bases outside the gene matches. The CDR3 is 16 residues long. Germline V CDR1 and CDR2: DFQATT, SNEGSKA (reference sequence). This CDR3 reads CSARPSGHPGPYEQYF. The CDR3 bases are TGCAGTGCTAGACCTAGCGGACACCCTGGACCTTACGAGCAGTACTTC.

This clonotype was seen only a few times. The rearrangement joins TRBV5-6 to TRBJ2-1; 9 nucleotides line up with TRBD2. Germline V gene data show CDR1 as SGHDT and CDR2 as YYEEEE. The ends lost 6 bases at V and 9 bases at J; junction bases unmatched: 7. The CDR3 is 13 residues long. This CDR3 is CASTPGLAGEQFF. The CDR3 nucleotides are TGTGCCAGCACCCCGGGACTAGCAGGTGAGCAGTTCTTC.

This clonotype was found a few times. The chain uses TRBV6-4 and TRBJ2-1, with TRBD2 identical over 7 bases. The V gene's germline CDR1 is MRHNA and CDR2 SNTAGT. The CDR3 sequence is 13 residues long. J lost 10 bases, V lost 7 bases, and 10 bases had no gene match. The CDR3 sequence is CASIQTSPREQFF. DNA of the CDR3: TGTGCCAGCATTCAGACTAGCCCTCGGGAGCAGTTCTTC.

CDR3 nucleotides: TGCGCCAGCAGCGCAAATCAAGCGGGAGCGGGTGAGCAGTTCTTC. This translates into CASSANQAGAGEQFF. This rearrangement joins TRBV5-1 to TRBJ2-1, with 8 bases that match TRBD2. CDR1 and CDR2 from the germline V gene are SGHRS and YFSETQ. The CDR3 loop spans 15 amino acids. V dropped 4 bases and J dropped 9; count of bases not matched to a gene: 12.

J is TRBJ1-5 and V is TRBV2, with 7 bases aligning to TRBD1. With 8 bases clipped from V and 3 bases from J, the junction kept 7 bases outside the gene matches. The germline V gene has CDR1 SNHLY and CDR2 FYNNEI. This CDR3 is built from 14 residues. CDR3: CASGSGQLNQPQHF. The CDR3 nucleotides are TGTGCCAGCGGGTCGGGACAGCTCAATCAGCCCCAGCATTTT.

This clonotype was observed a few times. The chain employs TRBV5-5 and TRBJ2-1, with D unresolved. In germline, CDR1 is SGHKS, CDR2 YYEKEE (reference sequence). V was pared by 6 bases and J by 6 bases, with 22 bases between. There are 16 residues in the CDR3. In DNA, the CDR3 is TGTGCCAGCACCCATAGTCAGAGCCCTTCTGGCAATGAGCAGTTCTTC. This encodes CASTHSQSPSGNEQFF.

The chain employs TRBV10-3 and TRBJ2-7, with D unclear. V lost 6 bases, J lost 5 bases, and 20 bases lay in between. Looked up from germline, CDR1 is ENHRY and CDR2 is SYGVKD. The CDR3 runs to 15 residues. The CDR3 nucleotides are TGTGCCATCAGCTACTCGGCGGCGGTAGTTGACGAGCAGTACTTC. It specifies CAISYSAAVVDEQYF.

V gene TRBV20-1 combines with J gene TRBJ2-3; D unclear. With 5 bases removed from V and 1 base from J, the gap between germline ends came to 10 bases. Germline assignment: CDR1 DFQATT and CDR2 SNEGSKA (reference sequence). This CDR3 has 13 residues. The CDR3 DNA reads TGCAGTGCTCTCCGTGGGGGCACAGATACGCAGTATTTT. Residues: CSALRGGTDTQYF.

This clonotype was seen at least ten times. The chain has TRBV2 and TRBJ1-5; D gene ambiguous. Germline CDR1 and CDR2: SNHLY and FYNNEI. V was pared by 3 bases and J by 5 bases, with 8 bases between. The CDR3 has 13 amino acids. The chain's CDR3 is CASSEGRDQPQHF. The CDR3 bases are TGTGCCAGCAGTGAGGGTAGGGATCAGCCCCAGCATTTT.